This T cell receptor (beta chain) came from a study of T cells in Graves' hyperthyroidism and ophthalmopathy. Study-wide points: Onset of ophthalmopathy came a median around 6.2 months after the model predicted it.

For Graves' hyperthyroidism to be stable, ophthalmopathy could not progress within 18 months. V gave up 6 bases and J gave up 4 bases; unmatched junction bases: 7. Germline assignment: CDR1 LNHDA and CDR2 SQIVND (reference sequence). The CDR3 spans 15 residues. Amplified regions were TCR beta CDR3 sequences from RNA transcripts. HTBI primers were used for first-round RT-PCR of the TCR CDR3. TCRdb used MiXCR to reprocess the multiplex PCR reads, holding one entry per CDR3 protein. The top ten clones hold less than 85% of a sample with under 400,000 distinct CDR3 sequences, about 25% of them seen once. A remark on this clonotype: Antigen: not known.

The chain joins TRBV19 to TRBJ2-3, with 10 bases aligning to TRBD1. The sequence came from a man in his fifties or sixties with Graves' hyperthyroidism. Sequencing input: blood. The DNA of the CDR3 is TGTGCCAGTAGCCCTCGGGACAGGGGCCCAGATACGCAGTATTTT. Protein sequence: CASSPRDRGPDTQYF.